The rows below give T cell receptor beta chains drawn from one sample of a study of blood T cells in healthy people across ages. TCRdb re-called the 5' RACE reads with MiXCR, one entry per CDR3 protein. The sample gives 650,000 or so distinct CDR3 sequences, 45% to 60% of which show up once; roughly 13% is in the top ten. The specimen was blood. These receptors were obtained from an elderly woman in good health. Both conserved end residues are part of each CDR3. The order of the fields is J gene, clone size, V gene, D gene, CDR3 DNA, CDR3 protein. D genes are given only for firm matches. The size field is filled for only some rows; it gives once, few, many or a size class.

TRBJ2-1 | . | TRBV29-1 | TRBD2 | TGCAGCGTTGCTGGCGGGGGGAGCTCCTACAATGAGCAGTTCTTC | CSVAGGGSSYNEQFF
TRBJ1-6 | many | TRBV4-2 | . | TGTGCCAGCAGCCGGGACGGGTATCCCCTCCACTTT | CASSRDGYPLHF
TRBJ2-1 | many | TRBV27 | . | TGTGCCAGCATCTTTAGACGCCAAAAACCATCCTACAATGAGCAGTTCTTC | CASIFRRQKPSYNEQFF
TRBJ2-1 | . | TRBV5-1 | TRBD2 | TGCGCCAGCAGCTCTGGGACTAGCGGGGGCCCACCCTACAATGAGCAGTTCTTC | CASSSGTSGGPPYNEQFF
TRBJ1-2 | many | TRBV5-1 | . | TGCGCCAGCAGCTGGGGGCGCGACTATGGCTACACCTTC | CASSWGRDYGYTF
TRBJ2-7 | . | TRBV21-1 | . | TGTGCCAGCAGCAAAATTCGTGGGACAGGGGCCAGCTCCTACGAGCAGTACTTC | CASSKIRGTGASSYEQYF
TRBJ1-1 | many | TRBV5-5 | . | TGTGCCAGCAGCTTCGGGGCGGGGAACACTGAAGCTTTCTTT | CASSFGAGNTEAFF
TRBJ2-3 | . | TRBV29-1 | TRBD2 | TGCAGCGGTTCTAGCGGGAGGCCAGATACGCAGTATTTT | CSGSSGRPDTQYF
TRBJ2-1 | many | TRBV3-1 | . | TGTGCCAGCAGCCAAGTCACCCTCCAAGGGGAGCAGTTCTTC | CASSQVTLQGEQFF
TRBJ2-7 | . | TRBV6-5 | . | TGTGCCAGCAGTTCGAAAGCTACAGGTAACGAGCAGTACTTC | CASSSKATGNEQYF
TRBJ2-1 | . | TRBV20-1 | . | TGCAGTGCTAGACCCGGGGTCCATGAGCAGTTCTTC | CSARPGVHEQFF
TRBJ1-2 | many | TRBV20-1 | . | TGCAGTGCTAGGGGGGGAATCGATGGGGGCTACACCTTC | CSARGGIDGGYTF
TRBJ2-7 | . | TRBV7-2 | TRBD2 | TGTGCCAGCAGCCAAGCGGGAGGGGTTACCTACGAGCAGTACTTC | CASSQAGGVTYEQYF
TRBJ1-1 | . | TRBV20-1 | TRBD1 | TGCAGTGCTATTGGGACAGGGGGCGAGGACACTGAAGCTTTCTTT | CSAIGTGGEDTEAFF
TRBJ1-6 | many | TRBV6-2/TRBV6-3 | . | TGTGCCAGCAGTTATGGGGGGGCCTTCGGCTCACCCCTCCACTTT | CASSYGGAFGSPLHF
TRBJ2-7 | . | TRBV7-2 | . | TGTGCCAGCAGCTTCGGCCTTACAGGATACGAGCAGTACTTC | CASSFGLTGYEQYF
TRBJ1-2 | few | TRBV10-3 | TRBD1 | TGTGCCATCAGTGAGAGGGGGCCCAACTATGGCTACACCTTC | CAISERGPNYGYTF
TRBJ2-3 | . | TRBV6-2/TRBV6-3 | . | TGTGCCAGCAGGTCGGCTAGCACAGATACGCAGTATTTT | CASRSASTDTQYF
TRBJ1-2 | . | TRBV27 | . | TGTGCCAGCGGGTGGACCGGTAACTATGGCTACACCTTC | CASGWTGNYGYTF
TRBJ1-2 | many | TRBV6-6 | . | TGTGCCAGTCGCGGTGGGAACTATGGCTACACCTTC | CASRGGNYGYTF
TRBJ2-7 | . | TRBV6-6 | . | TGTGCCAGCGCCAACTCGCGACAGCACTTAACCTACGAGCAGTACTTC | CASANSRQHLTYEQYF
TRBJ1-4 | . | TRBV3-1 | . | TGTGCCAGCAGCCCTAATACCCCCCATATCGAACTGTTTTTT | CASSPNTPHIELFF
TRBJ1-5 | few | TRBV2 | . | TGTGCCAGCGGCAGGAACAATCAGCCCCAGCATTTT | CASGRNNQPQHF
TRBJ1-5 | . | TRBV10-3 | . | TGTGCCATCAGTGAGGGGGGGTTAGGGACCCCGCATTTT | CAISEGGLGTPHF
TRBJ2-4 | . | TRBV19 | . | TGTGCCAGTACCGCTCCTGGCTTAGCCAAAAACATTCAGTACTTC | CASTAPGLAKNIQYF
TRBJ1-1 | . | TRBV29-1 | . | TGCAGCGCCTCAGGGGACTTCCCACCGGCTGAAGCTTTCTTT | CSASGDFPPAEAFF
TRBJ2-5 | many | TRBV7-9 | TRBD1 | TGTGCCAGCAGCTTAGCGACAGGGGGAGGACAAGAGACCCAGTACTTC | CASSLATGGGQETQYF
TRBJ2-1 | . | TRBV7-2 | . | TGTGCCAGCAGCTTAGGTCCTCCCTTGTACAATGAGCAGTTCTTC | CASSLGPPLYNEQFF
TRBJ2-7 | many | TRBV21-1 | . | TGTGCCAGCGTACTTAACGGGACAGGGGTCCCCTACGAGCAGTACTTC | CASVLNGTGVPYEQYF